Below, 27 T cell receptor beta chains from the same sample are listed, as sequenced in a study of human T cells and chemical hapten exposure. Time point of the sample: patch test 2, 6 weeks after DPC sensitization. Treatment of the sample: therapeutic diphenylcyclopropenone sensitization with weekly scalp DPC. TCRdb independently ran MiXCR on the RACE reads; one entry per CDR3 protein. The sample has around 360,000 distinct CDR3 sequences; roughly 6.3% are singletons. The sample in question was whole blood, obtained in connection with sensitization to the hapten diphenylcyclopropenone (DPC). The receptors come from a woman aged 18-29 years with alopecia areata. Some clones in this sample may be carry-over from other donors' samples.

The chain combines TRBV6-2 or TRBV6-3 with TRBJ1-1, with TRBD1 matching 10 bases. This CDR3 is built from 17 residues. V shed 7 bases, J shed 0 bases, and the junction held 11 bases outside the gene matches. Germline V lookup: CDR1 MNHEY, CDR2 SVGEGT. CDR3 region: CASTTGTGVRMNTEAFF. Here the CDR3 DNA reads TGTGCCAGCACCACCGGGACAGGGGTCCGCATGAACACTGAAGCTTTCTTT.

Regarding this clonotype: The CDR3 end shows no conserved phenylalanine or tryptophan, and so a read error is likely. The chain uses TRBV7-8 and TRBJ1-3; no reliable D call. Trimming pared 3 bases from V and 0 bases from J, leaving 9 bases between. Germline values: CDR1 SGHVS, CDR2 FQNEAQ. CDR3 length: 15 residues. CDR3 sequence reads: CASSFSGNSGNTIYL. As DNA, the CDR3 is TGTGCCAGCAGCTTCTCTGGGAACTCTGGAAACACCATATATTTA.

This clonotype was recorded many times. V and J are TRBV6-5 and TRBJ1-5, with D unclear. The ends were cut back, 3 bases at V and 4 bases at J, with 7 bases in the middle. The CDR3 covers 13 residues. Per the germline V gene, CDR1 is MNHEY and CDR2 is SVGAGI. The CDR3 DNA follows: TGTGCCAGCAGTTATCTTAGGAATCAGCCCCAGCATTTT. Its protein product is CASSYLRNQPQHF.

This clonotype was observed at least ten times. J is TRBJ1-1 and V is TRBV4-3; a possible D gene is TRBD1 (5 bases). V dropped 4 bases and J dropped 4 bases, with 13 bases sitting between them. The CDR3 has 14 amino acids. Looked up from germline, CDR1 is LGHNA and CDR2 is YSLEER. The CDR3 nucleotides are TGCGCCAGCAGCCCAAGTACCGGGGGCACTGAAGCTTTCTTT. This encodes CASSPSTGGTEAFF.

The genes are TRBV7-9 and TRBJ1-1; TRBD1 might be the D (5 bases). The CDR3 runs 16 residues. Germline assignment: CDR1 SEHNR and CDR2 FQNEAQ (reference sequence). V shed 1 base and J shed 3 bases, with 15 bases lying between them. CDR3 loop: CASSLVAPLGDTEAFF. CDR3 DNA sequence: TGTGCCAGCAGCTTAGTGGCCCCTTTAGGGGACACTGAAGCTTTCTTT.

This clonotype was counted between two and nine times. The CDR3: CASSPSAGSYEQYF. The DNA for the CDR3 is TGTGCCAGCAGCCCCTCCGCGGGCTCTTACGAGCAGTACTTC. V gene TRBV9 combines with J gene TRBJ2-7; D may be TRBD2 (5 bases). The CDR3 spans 14 residues. V gave up 4 bases and J gave up 4 bases, with 15 bases separating them. CDR1 and CDR2 from the germline V gene are SGDLS and YYNGEE.

Concerning this clonotype: Relative to the germline gene, one junction end is altered; a read error may explain this. This chain connects TRBV2 to TRBJ1-6, with 7 bases matching TRBD1. The CDR3 is 13 amino acids. Germline CDR1 and CDR2: SNHLY and FYNNEI. The CDR3 loop reads CASSELYLGQSYF. The CDR3 DNA is TGTGCCAGCAGTGAACTTTATCTGGGACAGAGTTACTTT. Looking up the rest from reference TRBV2 and TRBJ1-6 gives the full variable domain: EPEVTQTPSHQVTQMGQEVILRCVPISNHLYFYWYRQILGQKVEFLVSFYNNEISEKSEIFDDQFSVERPDGSNFTLKIRSTKLEDSAMYFCASSELYLGQSYFGNGTRLTVT.

This clonotype occurred once. A junction end diverges from the germline sequence, so it may reflect a read error. The V gene is TRBV27, the J gene TRBJ2-2, with a possible D match to TRBD2 (6 bases). Per the germline V gene, CDR1 is MNHEY and CDR2 is SMNVEV (reference sequence). The CDR3 loop spans 16 amino acids. CDR3 DNA sequence: TGTGCCACCTTAAGAGCGGGTTCAATCAACACCGGGGGGCTGTTTTTT. It encodes CATLRAGSINTGGLFF.

The chain links TRBV20-1 to TRBJ2-4; tentatively, D is TRBD1 or TRBD2 (6 bases each). CDR1 DFQATT and CDR2 SNEGSKA come from the germline V gene (reference sequence). Trimming removed 0 bases at V and 7 bases at J, with 13 bases between. The length of the CDR3 is 14 residues. In DNA, the CDR3 is TGCAGTGCTAGAGATTCAACAGGGAGGAACATTCAGTACTTC. It yields the protein CSARDSTGRNIQYF.

This clonotype was seen a handful of times. The gene calls are TRBV27 and TRBJ1-6, with D possibly matching TRBD1 (5 bases). This CDR3 has 19 amino acids. Germline V lookup: CDR1 MNHEY, CDR2 SMNVEV (reference sequence). Trimming took off 5 bases at V and 8 bases at J, with 28 bases between the two ends. Here the CDR3 DNA reads TGTGCCAGCAGTATACACAGGTTTACCATTCCACGTACATATTCACCCCTCCACTTT. Amino acid sequence: CASSIHRFTIPRTYSPLHF.

This clonotype has a count of ten or more. V gene TRBV7-9 combines with J gene TRBJ1-4; D gene ambiguous. Germline V gene data show CDR1 as SEHNR and CDR2 as FQNEAQ (reference sequence). The V gene lost 2 bases and the J gene lost 5 bases, with 9 bases spanning the gap. The CDR3 loop spans 14 amino acids. CDR3 nucleotide sequence: TGTGCCAGCAGCTTAATCGTCGGAAATGAAAAACTGTTTTTT. Protein sequence: CASSLIVGNEKLFF.

This sequence joins TRBV5-1 and TRBJ2-1; no definite D call. V was cut by 5 bases and J by 2 bases, with 14 bases left in between. The CDR3 consists of 15 residues. Germline V gene data show CDR1 as SGHRS and CDR2 as YFSETQ. The CDR3 DNA is TGCGCCAGCAGTTTTCTAATCGAAACCTACAATGAGCAGTTCTTC. Its translation is CASSFLIETYNEQFF. Using reference TRBV5-1 and TRBJ2-1 for the parts outside the CDR3, the full variable domain is KAGVTQTPRYLIKTRGQQVTLSCSPISGHRSVSWYQQTPGQGLQFLFEYFSETQRNKGNFPGRFSGRQFSNSRSEMNVSTLELGDSALYLCASSFLIETYNEQFFGPGTRLTVL.

This clonotype came up a few times. The chain carries TRBV6-1 and TRBJ1-6, with 9 nucleotides matching TRBD1. This CDR3 region has 15 residues. The germline V gene encodes CDR1 MNHNS and CDR2 SASEGT. V lost 10 bases to trimming and J lost 8 bases; unmatched junction nucleotides: 12. CDR3 region: CAIKKPGQGYSPLHF. The CDR3 DNA reads TGTGCCATCAAAAAACCGGGACAGGGTTATTCACCCCTCCACTTT.

There are a few counts of this clonotype. The chain couples TRBV10-3 to TRBJ2-7; possibly TRBD2 for D (6 bases). V shed 4 bases and J shed 2 bases, with 15 bases lying between them. Germline V lookup: CDR1 ENHRY, CDR2 SYGVKD. CDR3 length equals 15 residues. CDR3 DNA sequence: TGTGCCATCAGTGCAGGCCCCGGGACTCCCTACGAGCAGTACTTC. Protein: CAISAGPGTPYEQYF.

This clonotype was observed many times. The chain recombines TRBV29-1 with TRBJ1-1; D gene unclear. CDR3 length: 12 amino acids. The V and J ends lost 5 bases and 4 bases respectively, with 11 bases between them. Looked up from germline, CDR1 is SQVTM and CDR2 is ANQGSEA. Here the CDR3 DNA reads TGCAGCGTTCGGGCAGACTCCACTGAAGCTTTCTTT. Its protein product is CSVRADSTEAFF.

The chain carries TRBV29-1 and TRBJ2-1; the D is unclear. With 7 bases removed from V and 4 bases from J, the gap between germline ends came to 5 bases. CDR1 and CDR2 from the germline V gene are SQVTM and ANQGSEA. This CDR3 spans 10 amino acids. The DNA of the CDR3 is TGCAGCGGGGCGTACAATGAGCAGTTCTTC. Its protein is CSGAYNEQFF.

This clonotype was observed a few times. The V gene is TRBV18, the J gene TRBJ1-3; 8 nucleotides align to TRBD1. The V gene end was trimmed by 4 bases and the J gene end by 0 bases; junction bases not matched to a gene: 5. CDR1 is KGHSH, CDR2 LQKENI, per germline. The CDR3 is 16 residues long. The CDR3: CASSRDRSFSGNTIYF. The CDR3 DNA reads TGTGCCAGCTCACGGGACAGGAGCTTCTCTGGAAACACCATATATTTT.

This clonotype was seen many times. The CDR3 loop reads CASSLETDSPLHF. The DNA for the CDR3 is TGCGCCAGCAGCTTGGAAACAGATTCACCCCTCCACTTT. This chain links TRBV5-1 with TRBJ1-6, with D hard to call. Looked up from germline, CDR1 is SGHRS and CDR2 is YFSETQ. The CDR3 runs to 13 residues. V was cut by 0 bases and J by 8 bases, with 6 bases left in between.

Ten or more counts support this clonotype. The V call is TRBV20-1, the J call TRBJ1-2, with a possible D match to TRBD1 (6 bases). The V end lost 3 bases, the J end lost 3 bases, and 14 bases lay between the germline ends. From germline, CDR1 is DFQATT and CDR2 SNEGSKA (reference sequence). The CDR3 is 14 amino acids. The CDR3 loop reads CSARNIAGDYGYTF. CDR3 nucleotide sequence: TGCAGTGCTAGGAACATAGCAGGGGACTATGGCTACACCTTC.

This clonotype was observed at least ten times. This chain links TRBV12-3 or TRBV12-4 with TRBJ1-6; D possibly corresponds to TRBD1 (5 bases). This CDR3 spans 13 amino acids. Deletions cut 2 bases from V and 9 bases from J, with 8 bases between. The CDR3 coding sequence is TGTGCCAGCAGTTTATTGGGGGGTTCACCCCTCCACTTT. It encodes CASSLLGGSPLHF.

This clonotype was picked up a small number of times. The chain's CDR3 is CASSLYIRGANTEAFF. The DNA of the CDR3 is TGTGCCAGCAGCCTATACATTAGGGGGGCGAACACTGAAGCTTTCTTT. The chain links TRBV7-2 to TRBJ1-1; TRBD1 is a possible D gene (6 bases). V was pared by 5 bases and J by 1 base, with 17 bases between. The CDR3 covers 16 residues. The germline V gene encodes CDR1 SGHTA and CDR2 FQGNSA.

In this sample, this clonotype turned up many times. The chain's CDR3 is CASSLAAVPGNTIYF. The CDR3 DNA reads as TGTGCCAGCAGCTTAGCGGCTGTTCCTGGAAACACCATATATTTT. The V call is TRBV7-6, the J call TRBJ1-3; the D is unclear. Trimming shortened V by 0 bases and J by 2 bases, and 8 bases separated the two germline ends. Germline values: CDR1 SGHVS, CDR2 FNYEAQ. This CDR3 comprises 15 residues.

The rearrangement links TRBV3-1 to TRBJ2-7; D remains unclear. The CDR3 consists of 15 residues. Germline CDR1 and CDR2: LGHDT and YNNKEL (reference sequence). Trimming shortened V by 1 base and J by 2 bases, and 12 bases separated the two germline ends. CDR3 DNA: TGTGCCAGCAGCCAAGTCGGTGGTATCCCCTACGAGCAGTACTTC. Translation gives CASSQVGGIPYEQYF.

The chain has TRBV6-2 or TRBV6-3 and TRBJ2-3, with 10 bases identical to TRBD2. The CDR3 is 16 residues long. V shed 2 bases and J 1 base; nucleotides not matched to a gene: 3. Germline CDR1 reads MNHEY; CDR2 reads SVGEGT. The CDR3 sequence is CASSYGLAGGTDTQYF. CDR3 bases: TGTGCCAGCAGTTACGGGCTAGCGGGGGGCACAGATACGCAGTATTTT.

This clonotype was counted ten times or more. The DNA for the CDR3 is TGTGCCAGCAGCTTCCGACAGGGCTACAATGAGCAGTTCTTC. This encodes CASSFRQGYNEQFF. The chain links TRBV7-8 to TRBJ2-1, with 7 nucleotides matching TRBD1. V lost 3 bases and J lost 3; bases outside the gene matches: 2. Germline V CDR1 and CDR2: SGHVS, FQNEAQ. The CDR3 totals 14 residues.

In its sample, this clonotype was seen a few times. J is TRBJ1-2 and V is TRBV5-1; D is possibly TRBD1 (6 bases). Per germline, CDR1 SGHRS and CDR2 YFSETQ. Between the trimmed V and J ends, which lost 4 bases and 3 bases, there was a span of 16 bases. The CDR3 totals 15 residues. CDR3 amino acids: CASSLREGVHYGYTF. The CDR3 nucleotides read TGCGCCAGCAGCCTACGAGAGGGGGTGCACTATGGCTACACCTTC.

V is TRBV3-1 and J is TRBJ2-3, with D maybe TRBD2 (6 bases). The ends were cut back, 1 base at V and 2 bases at J, with 7 bases in the middle. The CDR3 has 14 amino acids. Germline values: CDR1 LGHDT, CDR2 YNNKEL (reference sequence). The CDR3 DNA reads TGTGCCAGCAGCCAAGTACTAGCCACAGATACGCAGTATTTT. It specifies CASSQVLATDTQYF.